This T cell receptor (beta chain) was found in a study of shared clonotypes between healthy human individuals (dated by TCRdb to the early 2020s). About the study as a whole: Three men and two women, aged 18 to 49 years, made up the cohort. For each donor, CD4 naive and CD4 memory were each given three plates, CD8 naive was given two plates, and CD8 memory was given one plate. To estimate repertoire size and how much clonotypes are shared between individuals, the study performed deep sequencing of blood TCR repertoires from a few healthy adults. Libraries were prepared and TCR repertoires were sequenced by different laboratories using diverse techniques, in order to increase sequencing depth and limit assay-specific biases. Leukapheresis yielded between about 0.9 and 9 billion PBMCs per donor.

On this clone itself: The specificity of this receptor is unknown. Qualities for individual bases were not recorded, and no much larger clone is one base off.

The donors were healthy, HIV-negative adults with no recently reported acute infections or vaccinations. All donors were Caucasian adults living in Nashville, Tennessee, USA. Magnetic negative selection was used to enrich CD4+ T cells, after which naive cells were positively selected on CD45RA and the negative fraction became the memory subset. After blood collection by leukapheresis, PBMCs were isolated using Ficoll-Histopaque density gradient centrifugation and then cryopreserved in the vapor phase of liquid nitrogen. Analytical flow cytometry was used to check the purity and quantity of each magnetically sorted T cell population. From each sorted fraction, genomic DNA was isolated and quantified by UV absorbance on a Nanodrop 2000c. Relative to germline, V is 3 bases shorter and J is 5 bases shorter, with 7 bases between their ends. From the cysteine through the phenylalanine, the CDR3 covers 13 amino acids. Solely the CDR3 DNA is kept, with 39 bases framed from the first base. The germline V gene encodes CDR1 MNHEY and CDR2 SMNVEV (reference sequence).

Summary of the overall study and its limitations: Pairwise subsampling led to the expectation that sequencing depth would affect the degree of clonotype sharing among donors. Across a handful of donors, approximately 5% of naive CD4, roughly 3.5% of naive CD8, about 2.3% of memory CD4, and approximately 0.4% of memory CD8 clonotypes were shared. Because the study included only a small number of donors, the genetic and exposure-history diversity represented was limited. Compared with non-shared clonotypes, the clonotypes found in all four sorted-subset donors had higher generation probabilities. Only blood was sampled, and tissue TCR repertoires likely differ from those in blood. Naive subsets generally had larger estimated clonotype richness than memory subsets. Incomplete sequencing was indicated by rarefaction of sorted-subset datasets, despite the large sequencing depth.

Using the deep immunoSEQ assay, multiplex PCR amplified TCR CDR3 regions from genomic DNA. Genomic DNA extracted from each cell subset was distributed evenly over all wells of several immunoSEQ 96-well plates, and each plate served as one replicate. For sorted subsets, 200 to 250 ng of genomic DNA, equivalent to around 29,000 T cell genomes, went into each replicate PCR. The purified libraries were quantified using a Qubit 3.0 fluorometer, sized with a Bioanalyzer 2100, and then quantified again using the KAPA Library Quantification kit. A separate single-read 150-cycle Illumina NextSeq 550 flow cell was used to sequence each immunoSEQ 96-well plate. Concerning the study's data processing: Because the immunoSEQ output held only junctional sequences and lacked quality scores, the filtering could not match the filtering applied to full-length reads. Sequences were annotated with PyIR, a Python wrapper for IgBLAST v1.9, and V/J genes and CDR3 were assigned using IMGT germline references. Any read was removed if the V/J assignment was weak (E-value above 1e-6), the CDR3 was missing, or the read contained stop codons, out-of-frame junctions, or ambiguous translated residues. V3J clonotypes were defined by identical inferred V gene, J gene, and CDR3 amino acid sequence. Percentage overlap between repertoires was computed as shared unique clonotypes divided by the size of the smaller repertoire. Richness of each repertoire was evaluated using RTK rarefaction, the Chao1 estimator, and Recon v2.1 estimates of unobserved clonotypes. For all TCRbeta clonotypes obtained by the gDNA method from several donors, generation probabilities were computed with OLGA. What TCRdb holds here is the immuneACCESS table cut down to in-frame rearrangements. Part of the clones is not present; checked against another copy, under half of the missing clones reflect an unresolved V gene, and the others are unexplained. V, J and clone size derive from that table, while D and trimming were established from the DNA sequence. Within this sample are 600,000 to 800,000 clones, with over 60% of them counted one time only. Jointly, the top ten make up less than 2% of the sample.

The clonotype was recovered from a woman aged 30 to 39 in good health. Sample: memory CD4+ T cells sorted from blood. In light of the paper, this sample's cell subset or site label describes: CD45RA-negative fraction. The chain is encoded by TRBV27 joined to TRBJ2-2, with the D gene too uncertain to name. The CDR3 protein: CASSFRRTGELFF. DNA sequence: TGTGCCAGCAGTTTCCGGCGGACCGGGGAGCTGTTTTTT.